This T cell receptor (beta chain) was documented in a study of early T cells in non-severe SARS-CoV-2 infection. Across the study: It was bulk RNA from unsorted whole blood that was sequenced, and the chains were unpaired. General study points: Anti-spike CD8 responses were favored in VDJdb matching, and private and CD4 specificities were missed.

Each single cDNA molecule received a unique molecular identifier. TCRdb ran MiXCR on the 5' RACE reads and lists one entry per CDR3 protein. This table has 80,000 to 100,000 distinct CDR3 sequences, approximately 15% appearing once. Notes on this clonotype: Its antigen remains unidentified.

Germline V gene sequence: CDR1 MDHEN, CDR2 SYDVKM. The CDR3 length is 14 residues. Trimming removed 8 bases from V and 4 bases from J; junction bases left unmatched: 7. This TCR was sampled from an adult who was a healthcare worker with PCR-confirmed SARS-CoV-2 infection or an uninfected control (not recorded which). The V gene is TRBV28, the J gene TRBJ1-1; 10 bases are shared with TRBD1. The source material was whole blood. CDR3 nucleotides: TGTGCCAGCTCGACAGGGGGCTTTGTCACTGAAGCTTTCTTT. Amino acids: CASSTGGFVTEAFF.